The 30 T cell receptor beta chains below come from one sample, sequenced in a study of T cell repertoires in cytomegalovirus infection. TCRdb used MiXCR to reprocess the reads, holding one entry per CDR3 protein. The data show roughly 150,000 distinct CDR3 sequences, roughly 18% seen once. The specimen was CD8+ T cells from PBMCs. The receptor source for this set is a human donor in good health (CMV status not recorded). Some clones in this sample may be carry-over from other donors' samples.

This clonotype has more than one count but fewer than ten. The DNA for the CDR3 is TGTGCCAGCAGCTCCCAGAGACCACAAGAGACCCAGTACTTC. Its translation is CASSSQRPQETQYF. J is TRBJ2-5 and V is TRBV7-9; D is unclear. Trimming removed 4 bases at V and 2 bases at J, with 11 bases between. Germline CDR1 and CDR2: SEHNR and FQNEAQ (reference sequence). The CDR3 loop spans 14 amino acids.

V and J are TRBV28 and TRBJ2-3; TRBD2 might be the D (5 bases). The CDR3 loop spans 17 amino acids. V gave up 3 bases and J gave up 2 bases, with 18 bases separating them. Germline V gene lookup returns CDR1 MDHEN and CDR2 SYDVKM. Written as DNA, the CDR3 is TGTGCCAGCAGTTTGGGAACACAGCGGAGATACACAGATACGCAGTATTTT. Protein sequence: CASSLGTQRRYTDTQYF.

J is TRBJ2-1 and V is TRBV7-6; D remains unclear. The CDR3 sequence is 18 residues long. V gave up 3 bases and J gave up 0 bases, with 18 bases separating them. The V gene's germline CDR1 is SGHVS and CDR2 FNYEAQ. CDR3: CASSFKHLPPSSYNEQFF. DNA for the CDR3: TGTGCCAGCAGCTTTAAACATTTACCCCCCAGCTCCTACAATGAGCAGTTCTTC.

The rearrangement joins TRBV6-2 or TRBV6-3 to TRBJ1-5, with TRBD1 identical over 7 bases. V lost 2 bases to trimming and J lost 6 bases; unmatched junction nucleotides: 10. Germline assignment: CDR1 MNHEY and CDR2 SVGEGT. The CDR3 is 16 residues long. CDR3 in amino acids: CASSYTRQGLSQPQHF. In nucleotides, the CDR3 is TGTGCCAGCAGTTACACGCGACAGGGTTTATCTCAGCCCCAGCATTTT.

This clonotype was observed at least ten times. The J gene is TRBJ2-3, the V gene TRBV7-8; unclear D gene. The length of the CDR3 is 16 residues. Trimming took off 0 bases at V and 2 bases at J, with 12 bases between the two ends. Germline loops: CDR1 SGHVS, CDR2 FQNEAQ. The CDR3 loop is CASSLARLYSTDTQYF. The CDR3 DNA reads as TGTGCCAGCAGCTTAGCGCGACTTTATTCCACAGATACGCAGTATTTT.

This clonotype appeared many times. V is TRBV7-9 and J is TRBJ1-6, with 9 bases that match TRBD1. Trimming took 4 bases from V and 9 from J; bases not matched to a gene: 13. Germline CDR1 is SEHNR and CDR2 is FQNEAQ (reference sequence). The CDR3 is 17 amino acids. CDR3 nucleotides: TGTGCCAGCAGCTCTCATGAGACAGGGGGTATCTCTTCACCCCTCCACTTT. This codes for CASSSHETGGISSPLHF.

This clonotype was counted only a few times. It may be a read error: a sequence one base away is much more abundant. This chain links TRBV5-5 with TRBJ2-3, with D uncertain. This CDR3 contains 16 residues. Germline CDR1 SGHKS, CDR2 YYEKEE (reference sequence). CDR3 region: CASSLEGGTRTDTQNF. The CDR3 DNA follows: TGTGCCAGCAGCTTGGAAGGCGGAACCCGCACAGATACGCAGAATTTT. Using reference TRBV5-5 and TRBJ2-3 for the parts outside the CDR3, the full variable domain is DAGVTQSPTHLIKTRGQQVTLRCSPISGHKSVSWYQQVLGQGPQFIFQYYEKEERGRGNFPDRFSARQFPNYSSELNVNALLLGDSALYLCASSLEGGTRTDTQNFGPGTRLTVL.

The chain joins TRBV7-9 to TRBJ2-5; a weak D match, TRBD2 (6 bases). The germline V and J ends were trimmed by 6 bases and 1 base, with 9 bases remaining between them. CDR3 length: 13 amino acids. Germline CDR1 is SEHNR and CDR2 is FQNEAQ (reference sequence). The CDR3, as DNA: TGTGCCAGCAGGGGGGGACTCCAAGAGACCCAGTACTTC. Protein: CASRGGLQETQYF.

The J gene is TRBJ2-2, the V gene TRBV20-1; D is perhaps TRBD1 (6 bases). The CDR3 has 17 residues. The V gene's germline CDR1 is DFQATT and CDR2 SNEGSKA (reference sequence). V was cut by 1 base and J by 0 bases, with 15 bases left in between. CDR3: CSARVTGPHANTGELFF. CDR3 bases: TGCAGTGCTAGAGTGACAGGACCACACGCGAACACCGGGGAGCTGTTTTTT.

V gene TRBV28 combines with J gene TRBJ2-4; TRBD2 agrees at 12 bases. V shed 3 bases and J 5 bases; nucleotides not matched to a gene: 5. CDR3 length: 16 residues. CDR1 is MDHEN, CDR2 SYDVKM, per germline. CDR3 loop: CASSLVLAGGENIQYF. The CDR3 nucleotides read TGTGCCAGCAGTTTGGTTCTAGCGGGAGGGGAAAACATTCAGTACTTC.

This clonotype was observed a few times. CDR3 region: CASSGTKETQYF. The CDR3 coding sequence is TGTGCCAGCAGTGGGACGAAAGAGACCCAGTACTTC. V usage is TRBV12-3 or TRBV12-4 and J usage is TRBJ2-5; possibly TRBD1 or TRBD2 for D (5 bases each). This CDR3 has 12 amino acids. V was clipped by 5 bases and J by 3 bases, with 7 bases between them.

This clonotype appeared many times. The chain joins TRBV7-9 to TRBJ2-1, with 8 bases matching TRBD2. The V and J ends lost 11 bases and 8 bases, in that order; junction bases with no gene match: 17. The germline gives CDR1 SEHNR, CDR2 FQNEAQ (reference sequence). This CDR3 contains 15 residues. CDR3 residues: CAVGPSGGLSDEQFF. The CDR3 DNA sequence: TGTGCCGTCGGCCCTTCGGGGGGGCTAAGTGATGAGCAGTTCTTC.

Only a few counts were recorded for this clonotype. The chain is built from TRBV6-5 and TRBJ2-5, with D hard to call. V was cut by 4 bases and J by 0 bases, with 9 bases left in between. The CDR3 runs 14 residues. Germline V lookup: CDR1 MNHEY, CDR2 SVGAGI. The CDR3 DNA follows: TGTGCCAGCAGTTCGTTTCAGGACCAAGAGACCCAGTACTTC. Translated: CASSSFQDQETQYF.

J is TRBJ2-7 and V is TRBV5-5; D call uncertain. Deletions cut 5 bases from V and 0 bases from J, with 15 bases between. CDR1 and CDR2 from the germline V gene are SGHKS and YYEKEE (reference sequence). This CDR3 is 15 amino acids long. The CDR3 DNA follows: TGTGCCAGCAGTTTCCTCGATCTAAGCTCCTACGAGCAGTACTTC. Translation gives CASSFLDLSSYEQYF.

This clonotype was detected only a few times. CDR3 DNA: TGTGCCACCAAGACCGGTTTCAGCTCCTCCAGCTCCTACAATGAGCAGTTCTTC. It encodes CATKTGFSSSSSYNEQFF. The rearrangement links TRBV10-3 to TRBJ2-1; D not certain. Trimming took 10 bases from V and 0 from J, leaving 25 bases between them. Germline values: CDR1 ENHRY, CDR2 SYGVKD. The CDR3 consists of 18 residues.

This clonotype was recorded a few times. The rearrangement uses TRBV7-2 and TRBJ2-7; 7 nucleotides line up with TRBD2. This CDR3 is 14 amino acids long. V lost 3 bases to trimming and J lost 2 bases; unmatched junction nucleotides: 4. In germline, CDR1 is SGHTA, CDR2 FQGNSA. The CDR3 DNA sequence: TGTGCCAGCAGCTTCGGAAGCGGGGCCTACGAGCAGTACTTC. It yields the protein CASSFGSGAYEQYF.

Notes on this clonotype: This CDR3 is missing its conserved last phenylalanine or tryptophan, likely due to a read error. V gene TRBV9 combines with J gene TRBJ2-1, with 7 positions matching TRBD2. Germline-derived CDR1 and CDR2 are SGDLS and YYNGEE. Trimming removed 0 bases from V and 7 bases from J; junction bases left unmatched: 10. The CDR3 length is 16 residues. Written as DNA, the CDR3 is TGTGCCAGCAGCGTAGGCGGGAGAGGGGTAGGGAATGAGCAGTTCTTG. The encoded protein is CASSVGGRGVGNEQFL.

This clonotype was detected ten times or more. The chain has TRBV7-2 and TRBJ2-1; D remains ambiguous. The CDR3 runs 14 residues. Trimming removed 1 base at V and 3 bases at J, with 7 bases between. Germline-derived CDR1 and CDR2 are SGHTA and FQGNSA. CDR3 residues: CASSLVSIYNEQFF. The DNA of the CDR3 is TGTGCCAGCAGCTTAGTGTCTATCTACAATGAGCAGTTCTTC.

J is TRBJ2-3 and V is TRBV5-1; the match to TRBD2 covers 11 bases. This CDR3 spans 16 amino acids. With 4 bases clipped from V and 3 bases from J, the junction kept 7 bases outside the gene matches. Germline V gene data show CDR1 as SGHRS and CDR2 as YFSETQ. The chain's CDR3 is CASSHWLAGGTDTQYF. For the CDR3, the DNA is TGCGCCAGCAGCCATTGGCTAGCGGGGGGAACAGATACGCAGTATTTT.

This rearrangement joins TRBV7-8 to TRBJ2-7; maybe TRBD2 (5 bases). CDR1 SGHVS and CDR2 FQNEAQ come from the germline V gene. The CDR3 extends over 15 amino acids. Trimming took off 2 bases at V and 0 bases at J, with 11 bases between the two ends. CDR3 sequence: CASSLNLGSSYEQYF. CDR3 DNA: TGTGCCAGCAGCTTAAATTTGGGGAGCTCCTACGAGCAGTACTTC.

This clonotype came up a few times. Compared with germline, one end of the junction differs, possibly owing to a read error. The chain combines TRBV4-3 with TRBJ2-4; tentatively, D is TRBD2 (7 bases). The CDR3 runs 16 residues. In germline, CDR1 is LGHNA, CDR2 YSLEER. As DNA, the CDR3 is TGCACCAGCAGCCAAGATAGTAGGGGGGGGAAAAACATTCAGTACTTC. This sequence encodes CTSSQDSRGGKNIQYF.

The CDR3 reads CASSPEGITYEQYF. CDR3 nucleotides: TGTGCCAGCTCACCGGAGGGGATAACCTACGAGCAGTACTTC. This chain connects TRBV18 to TRBJ2-7; the D gene is possibly TRBD2 (6 bases). This CDR3 comprises 14 residues. Germline V gene sequence: CDR1 KGHSH, CDR2 LQKENI. Trimming took off 3 bases at V and 2 bases at J, with 11 bases between the two ends.

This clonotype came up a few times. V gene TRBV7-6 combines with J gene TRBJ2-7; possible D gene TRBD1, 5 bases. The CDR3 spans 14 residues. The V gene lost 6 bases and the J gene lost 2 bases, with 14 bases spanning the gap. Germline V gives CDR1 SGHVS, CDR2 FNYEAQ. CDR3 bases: TGTGCCAGCAGTAGGGGTCCTCCCCCCTACGAGCAGTACTTC. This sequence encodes CASSRGPPPYEQYF.

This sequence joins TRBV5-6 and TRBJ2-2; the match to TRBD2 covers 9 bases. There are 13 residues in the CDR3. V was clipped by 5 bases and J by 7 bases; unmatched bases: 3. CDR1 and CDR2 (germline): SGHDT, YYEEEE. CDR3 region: CASRAGGGGELFF. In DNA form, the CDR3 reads TGTGCCAGCAGAGCGGGGGGTGGCGGGGAGCTGTTTTTT.

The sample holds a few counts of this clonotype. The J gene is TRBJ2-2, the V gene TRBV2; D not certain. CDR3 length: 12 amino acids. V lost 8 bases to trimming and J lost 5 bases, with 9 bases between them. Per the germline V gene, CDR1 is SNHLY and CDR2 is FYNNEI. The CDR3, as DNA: TGTGCCAGCCGGGCCCGGACCGGGGAGCTGTTTTTT. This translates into CASRARTGELFF.

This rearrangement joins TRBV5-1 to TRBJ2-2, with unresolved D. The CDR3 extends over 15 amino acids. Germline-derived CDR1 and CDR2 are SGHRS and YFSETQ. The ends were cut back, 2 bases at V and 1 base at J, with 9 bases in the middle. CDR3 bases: TGCGCCAGCAGCTTAAGGCATGGGAACACCGGGGAGCTGTTTTTT. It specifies CASSLRHGNTGELFF.

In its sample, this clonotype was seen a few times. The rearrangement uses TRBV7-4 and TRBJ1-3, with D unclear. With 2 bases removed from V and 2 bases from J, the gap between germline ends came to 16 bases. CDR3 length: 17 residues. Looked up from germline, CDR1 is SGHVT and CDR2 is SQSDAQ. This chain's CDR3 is CASSLKAPGSPGNTIYF. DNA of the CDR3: TGTGCCAGCAGCTTAAAAGCCCCGGGAAGCCCTGGAAACACCATATATTTT.

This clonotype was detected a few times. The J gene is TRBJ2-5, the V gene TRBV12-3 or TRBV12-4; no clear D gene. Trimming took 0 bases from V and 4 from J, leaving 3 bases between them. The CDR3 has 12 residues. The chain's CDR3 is CASSLAIETQYF. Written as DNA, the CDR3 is TGTGCCAGCAGTTTAGCAATAGAGACCCAGTACTTC.

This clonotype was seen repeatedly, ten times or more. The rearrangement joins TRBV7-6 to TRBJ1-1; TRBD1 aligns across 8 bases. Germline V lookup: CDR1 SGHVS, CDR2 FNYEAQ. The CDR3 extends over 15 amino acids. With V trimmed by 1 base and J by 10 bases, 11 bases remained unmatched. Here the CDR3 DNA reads TGTGCCAGCAGCTTAGGTGGGACAGGAGTTTCGGTAGCTTTCTTT. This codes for CASSLGGTGVSVAFF.

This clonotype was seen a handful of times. CDR3 protein: CASSSTDYHRETQYF. Written as DNA, the CDR3 is TGTGCCAGCAGCTCAACCGACTACCACCGAGAGACCCAGTACTTC. This chain joins TRBV12-3 or TRBV12-4 and TRBJ2-5; tentative D call: TRBD2 (5 bases). The CDR3 loop spans 15 amino acids. V gave up 6 bases and J gave up 4 bases, with 18 bases separating them.